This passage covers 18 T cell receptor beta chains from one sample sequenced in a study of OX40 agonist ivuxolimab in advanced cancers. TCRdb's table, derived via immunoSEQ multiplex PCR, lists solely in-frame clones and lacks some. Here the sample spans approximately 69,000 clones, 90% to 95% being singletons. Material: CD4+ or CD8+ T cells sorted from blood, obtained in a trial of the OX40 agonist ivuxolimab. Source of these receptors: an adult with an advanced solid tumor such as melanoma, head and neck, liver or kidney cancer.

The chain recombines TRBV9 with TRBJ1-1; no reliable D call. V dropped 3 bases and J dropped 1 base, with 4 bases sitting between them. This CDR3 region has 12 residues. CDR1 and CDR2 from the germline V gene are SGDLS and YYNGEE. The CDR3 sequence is CASSGENTEAFF. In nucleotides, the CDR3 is TGTGCCAGCAGCGGGGAGAACACTGAAGCTTTCTTT. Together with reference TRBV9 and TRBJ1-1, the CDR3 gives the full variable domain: DSGVTQTPKHLITATGQRVTLRCSPRSGDLSVYWYQQSLDQGLQFLIQYYNGEERAKGNILERFSAQQFPDLHSELNLSSLELGDSALYFCASSGENTEAFFGQGTRLTVV.

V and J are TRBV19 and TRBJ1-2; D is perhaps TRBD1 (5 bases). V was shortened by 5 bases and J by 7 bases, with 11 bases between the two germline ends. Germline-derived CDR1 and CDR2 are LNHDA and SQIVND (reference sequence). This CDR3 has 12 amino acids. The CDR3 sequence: CASSPDSFGYTF. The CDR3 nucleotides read TGTGCCAGTAGTCCCGACAGCTTTGGCTACACCTTC.

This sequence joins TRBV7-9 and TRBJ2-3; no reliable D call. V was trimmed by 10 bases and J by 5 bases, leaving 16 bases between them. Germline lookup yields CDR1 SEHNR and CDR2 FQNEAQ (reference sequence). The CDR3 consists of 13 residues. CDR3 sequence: CATHASGIDTQYF. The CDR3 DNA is TGTGCCACCCATGCCTCTGGGATAGATACGCAGTATTTT. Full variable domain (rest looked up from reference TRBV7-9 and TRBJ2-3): DTGVSQNPRHKITKRGQNVTFRCDPISEHNRLYWYRQTLGQGPEFLTYFQNEAQLEKSRLLSDRFSAERPKGSFSTLEIQRTEQGDSAMYLCATHASGIDTQYFGPGTRLTVL.

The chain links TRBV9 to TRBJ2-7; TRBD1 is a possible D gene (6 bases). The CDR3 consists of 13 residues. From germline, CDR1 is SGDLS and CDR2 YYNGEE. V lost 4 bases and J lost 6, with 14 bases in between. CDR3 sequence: CASSQQGHGEQYF. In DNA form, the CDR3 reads TGTGCCAGCAGCCAACAGGGTCACGGCGAGCAGTACTTC.

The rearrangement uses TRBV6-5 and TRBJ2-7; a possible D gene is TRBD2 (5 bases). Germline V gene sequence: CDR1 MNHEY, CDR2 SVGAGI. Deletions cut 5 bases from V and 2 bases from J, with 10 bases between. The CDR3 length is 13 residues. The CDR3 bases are TGTGCCAGCAGTCACGGGAACCCCTACGAGCAGTACTTC. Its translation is CASSHGNPYEQYF.

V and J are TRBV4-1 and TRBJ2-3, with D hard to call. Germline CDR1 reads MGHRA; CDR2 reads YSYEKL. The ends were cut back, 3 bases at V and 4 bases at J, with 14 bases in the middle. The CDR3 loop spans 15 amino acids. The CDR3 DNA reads TGCGCCAGCAGCCATGAGGCCCCCAGCCCAGATACGCAGTATTTT. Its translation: CASSHEAPSPDTQYF.

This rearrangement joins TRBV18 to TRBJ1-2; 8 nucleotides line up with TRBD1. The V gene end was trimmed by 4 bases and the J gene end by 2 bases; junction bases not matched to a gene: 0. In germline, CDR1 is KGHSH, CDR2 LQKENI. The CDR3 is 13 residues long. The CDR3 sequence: CASSRTGNYGYTF. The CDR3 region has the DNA TGTGCCAGCTCACGGACAGGGAACTATGGCTACACCTTC. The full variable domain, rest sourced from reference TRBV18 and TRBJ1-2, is NAGVMQNPRHLVRRRGQEARLRCSPMKGHSHVYWYRQLPEEGLKFMVYLQKENIIDESGMPKERFSAEFPKEGPSILRIQQVVRGDSAAYFCASSRTGNYGYTFGSGTRLTVV.

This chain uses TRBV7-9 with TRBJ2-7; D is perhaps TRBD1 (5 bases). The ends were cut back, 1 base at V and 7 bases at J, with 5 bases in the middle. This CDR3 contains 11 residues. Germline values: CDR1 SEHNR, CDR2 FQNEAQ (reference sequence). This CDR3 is CASSLGQEQYF. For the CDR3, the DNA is TGTGCCAGCAGCTTAGGACAGGAGCAGTACTTC.

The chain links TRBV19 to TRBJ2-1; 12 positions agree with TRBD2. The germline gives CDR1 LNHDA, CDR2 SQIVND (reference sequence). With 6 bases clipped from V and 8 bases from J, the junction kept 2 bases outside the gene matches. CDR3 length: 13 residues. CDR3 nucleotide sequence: TGTGCCAGTAGGCTAGCGGGGGGGGATGAGCAGTTCTTC. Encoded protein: CASRLAGGDEQFF.

The CDR3 bases are TGTGCCAGCAGCCAAGAGGGAGGCGAGCAGTACTTC. It encodes CASSQEGGEQYF. The gene calls are TRBV14 and TRBJ2-7, with D perhaps matching TRBD2 (6 bases). This CDR3 spans 12 amino acids. The V end was cut by 0 bases, the J end by 6 bases, with 6 bases between. Germline lookup yields CDR1 SGHDN and CDR2 FVKESK.

CDR3 nucleotides: TGTGCCAGCAGCTTAACGGAGGTGGACGGCCCCTACAATGAGCAGTTCTTC. Translation gives CASSLTEVDGPYNEQFF. The rearrangement uses TRBV7-3 and TRBJ2-1, with D maybe TRBD2 (5 bases). Trimming cost V 0 bases and J 2 bases, with 14 bases left between them. From germline, CDR1 is SGHTA and CDR2 FQGTGA. CDR3 length equals 17 residues.

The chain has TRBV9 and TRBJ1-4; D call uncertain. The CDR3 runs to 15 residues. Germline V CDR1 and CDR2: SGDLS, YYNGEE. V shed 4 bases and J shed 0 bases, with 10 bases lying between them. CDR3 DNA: TGTGCCAGCAGCCCACCCCCGGCAACTAATGAAAAACTGTTTTTT. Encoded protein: CASSPPPATNEKLFF.

The CDR3 coding sequence is TGTGCCAGCAGCCCGACGGGGACGTTCGATAGCTCCTACAATGAGCAGTTCTTC. Protein sequence: CASSPTGTFDSSYNEQFF. V gene TRBV7-9 combines with J gene TRBJ2-1; D is possibly TRBD1 or TRBD2 (5 bases each). From germline, CDR1 is SEHNR and CDR2 FQNEAQ (reference sequence). This CDR3 spans 18 amino acids. V dropped 5 bases and J dropped 0 bases, with 20 bases sitting between them.

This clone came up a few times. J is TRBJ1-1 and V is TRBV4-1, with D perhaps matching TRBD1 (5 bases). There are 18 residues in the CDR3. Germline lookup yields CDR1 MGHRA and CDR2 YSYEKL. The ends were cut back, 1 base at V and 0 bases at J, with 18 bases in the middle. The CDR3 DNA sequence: TGCGCCAGCAGCCAAGTGGTCCCAGGGTGGGCCATGAACACTGAAGCTTTCTTT. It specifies CASSQVVPGWAMNTEAFF.

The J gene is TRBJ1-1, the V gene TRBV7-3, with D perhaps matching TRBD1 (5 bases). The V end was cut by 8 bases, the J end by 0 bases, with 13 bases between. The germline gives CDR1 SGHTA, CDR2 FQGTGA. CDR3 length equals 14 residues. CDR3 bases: TGTGCCAGCCAGGGCGAGGGGCTGAACACTGAAGCTTTCTTT. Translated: CASQGEGLNTEAFF.

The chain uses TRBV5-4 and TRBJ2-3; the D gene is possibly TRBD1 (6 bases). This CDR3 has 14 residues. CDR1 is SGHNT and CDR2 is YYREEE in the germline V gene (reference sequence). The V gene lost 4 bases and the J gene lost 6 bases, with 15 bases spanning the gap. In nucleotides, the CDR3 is TGTGCCAGCAGCCCAGAAACAGGGTTGGATACGCAGTATTTT. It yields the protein CASSPETGLDTQYF.

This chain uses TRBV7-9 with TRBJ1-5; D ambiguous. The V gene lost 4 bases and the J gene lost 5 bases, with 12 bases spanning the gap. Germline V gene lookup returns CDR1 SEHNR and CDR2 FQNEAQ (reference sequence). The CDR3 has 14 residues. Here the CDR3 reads CASSSDPSHQPQHF. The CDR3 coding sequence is TGTGCCAGCAGCTCGGATCCCAGTCATCAGCCCCAGCATTTT. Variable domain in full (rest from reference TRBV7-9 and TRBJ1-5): DTGVSQNPRHKITKRGQNVTFRCDPISEHNRLYWYRQTLGQGPEFLTYFQNEAQLEKSRLLSDRFSAERPKGSFSTLEIQRTEQGDSAMYLCASSSDPSHQPQHFGDGTRLSIL.

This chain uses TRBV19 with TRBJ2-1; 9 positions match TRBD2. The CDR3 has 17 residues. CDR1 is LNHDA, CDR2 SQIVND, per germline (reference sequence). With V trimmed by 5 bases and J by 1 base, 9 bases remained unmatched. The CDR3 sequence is CASSSPTSGFSYNEQFF. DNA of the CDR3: TGTGCCAGTAGTTCACCGACTAGCGGATTTTCCTACAATGAGCAGTTCTTC. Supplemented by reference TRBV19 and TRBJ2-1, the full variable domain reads DGGITQSPKYLFRKEGQNVTLSCEQNLNHDAMYWYRQDPGQGLRLIYYSQIVNDFQKGDIAEGYSVSREKKESFPLTVTSAQKNPTAFYLCASSSPTSGFSYNEQFFGPGTRLTVL.